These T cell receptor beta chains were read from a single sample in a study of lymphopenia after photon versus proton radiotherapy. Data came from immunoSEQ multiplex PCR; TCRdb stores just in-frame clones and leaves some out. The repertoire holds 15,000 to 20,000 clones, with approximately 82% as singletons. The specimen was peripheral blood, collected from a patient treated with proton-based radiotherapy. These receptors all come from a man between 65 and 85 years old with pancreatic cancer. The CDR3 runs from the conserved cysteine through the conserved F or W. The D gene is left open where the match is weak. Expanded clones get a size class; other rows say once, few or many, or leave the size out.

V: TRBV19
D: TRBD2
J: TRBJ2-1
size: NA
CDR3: CASSISGRSHNEQFF
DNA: TGTGCCAGTAGTATTAGCGGGAGGTCCCACAATGAGCAGTTCTTC

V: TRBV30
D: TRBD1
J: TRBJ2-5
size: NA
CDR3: CAWRGTGRRETQYF
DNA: TGTGCCTGGAGGGGGACAGGGAGGAGGGAGACCCAGTACTTC

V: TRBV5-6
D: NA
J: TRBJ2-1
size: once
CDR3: CASSLGYEQFF
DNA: TGTGCCAGCAGCTTGGGATATGAGCAGTTCTTC

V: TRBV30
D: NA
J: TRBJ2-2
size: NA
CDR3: CAFTGLLNTGELFF
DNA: TGTGCCTTTACGGGACTTCTGAACACCGGGGAGCTGTTTTTT

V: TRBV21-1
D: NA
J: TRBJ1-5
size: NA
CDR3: CASSEERARNQPQHF
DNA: TGTGCCAGCAGCGAGGAGCGGGCCCGCAATCAGCCCCAGCATTTT

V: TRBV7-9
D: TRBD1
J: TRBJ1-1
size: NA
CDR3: CASSSTDRANTEAFF
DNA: TGTGCCAGCAGCTCGACAGACAGGGCGAACACTGAAGCTTTCTTT

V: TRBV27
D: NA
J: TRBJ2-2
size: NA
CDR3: CASRTNTGELFF
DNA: TGTGCCAGCAGGACGAACACCGGGGAGCTGTTTTTT

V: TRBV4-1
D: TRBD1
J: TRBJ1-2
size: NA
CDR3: CASSQVRRTGNYGYTF
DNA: TGCGCCAGCAGCCAAGTGAGAAGGACAGGGAACTATGGCTACACCTTC

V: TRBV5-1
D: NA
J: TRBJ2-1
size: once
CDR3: CASSPAGTEQFF
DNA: TGCGCCAGCAGCCCCGCCGGCACGGAGCAGTTCTTC

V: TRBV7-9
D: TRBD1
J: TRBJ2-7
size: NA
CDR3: CASSPRDRLYEQYF
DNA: TGTGCCAGCAGCCCCCGGGACAGGCTCTACGAGCAGTACTTC

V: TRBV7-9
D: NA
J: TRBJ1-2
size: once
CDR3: CASSFSDRNYGYTF
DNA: TGTGCCAGCAGCTTTTCAGACAGGAACTATGGCTACACCTTC

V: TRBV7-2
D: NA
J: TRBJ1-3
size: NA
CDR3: CASSLGGPGNTIYF
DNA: TGTGCCAGCAGCTTAGGGGGACCCGGAAACACCATATATTTT

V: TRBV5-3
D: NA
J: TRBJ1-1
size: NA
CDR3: CASSSREMNTEAFF
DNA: TGTGCCAGCAGCTCCAGGGAGATGAACACTGAAGCTTTCTTT

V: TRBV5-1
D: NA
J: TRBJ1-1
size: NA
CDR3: CASSFQNTEAFF
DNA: TGCGCCAGCAGCTTCCAGAACACTGAAGCTTTCTTT

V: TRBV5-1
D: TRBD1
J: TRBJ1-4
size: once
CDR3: CASSKNAGTGNEKLFF
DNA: TGCGCCAGCAGCAAGAATGCCGGGACAGGGAATGAAAAACTGTTTTTT

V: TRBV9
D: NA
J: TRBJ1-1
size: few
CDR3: CASSVAGDTEAFF
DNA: TGTGCCAGCAGCGTAGCAGGAGACACTGAAGCTTTCTTT

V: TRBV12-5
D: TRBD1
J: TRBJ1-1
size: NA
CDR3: CASGLTRTGGTEAFF
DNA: TGTGCTAGTGGTTTGACCCGGACAGGAGGCACTGAAGCTTTCTTT

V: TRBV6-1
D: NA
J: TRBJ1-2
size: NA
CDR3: CASSEGNGRSYGYTF
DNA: TGTGCCAGCAGTGAAGGAAATGGCCGCAGCTATGGCTACACCTTC

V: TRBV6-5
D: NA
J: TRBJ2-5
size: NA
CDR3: CASSYLAGAETQYF
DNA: TGTGCCAGCAGTTACTTGGCAGGGGCAGAGACCCAGTACTTC

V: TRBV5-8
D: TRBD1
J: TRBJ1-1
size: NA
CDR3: CASSHRGRNTEAFF
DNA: TGTGCCAGCAGTCACAGGGGGAGGAACACTGAAGCTTTCTTT

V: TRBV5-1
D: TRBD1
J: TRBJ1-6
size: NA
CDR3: CASSSGTAGNSPLHF
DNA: TGCGCCAGCAGCTCCGGGACAGCGGGGAATTCACCCCTCCACTTT

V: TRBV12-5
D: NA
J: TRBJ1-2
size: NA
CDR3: CASGSPERGAYTF
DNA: TGTGCTAGTGGTTCCCCAGAGAGGGGTGCCTACACCTTC

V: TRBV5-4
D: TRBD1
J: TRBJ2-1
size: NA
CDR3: CASSAGTGGYNEQFF
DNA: TGTGCCAGCAGCGCCGGGACAGGGGGTTACAATGAGCAGTTCTTC

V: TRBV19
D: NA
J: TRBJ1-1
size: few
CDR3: CASSTGLGWGTEAFF
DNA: TGTGCCAGCTCCACGGGGCTAGGGTGGGGCACTGAAGCTTTCTTT

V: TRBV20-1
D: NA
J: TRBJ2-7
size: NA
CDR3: CSARERYEQYF
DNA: TGCAGTGCTAGAGAGCGCTACGAGCAGTACTTC

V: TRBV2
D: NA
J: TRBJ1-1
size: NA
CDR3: CASSEAAGTARVAFF
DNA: TGTGCCAGCAGTGAAGCGGCTGGGACCGCCCGGGTGGCTTTCTTT

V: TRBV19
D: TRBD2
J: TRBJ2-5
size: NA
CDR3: CASSVSGIQETQYF
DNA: TGTGCCAGTAGTGTTAGCGGGATTCAAGAGACCCAGTACTTC

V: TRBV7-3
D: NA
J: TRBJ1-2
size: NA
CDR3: CASSLTPEAGYGYTF
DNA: TGTGCCAGCAGCTTAACGCCCGAGGCAGGGTATGGCTACACCTTC

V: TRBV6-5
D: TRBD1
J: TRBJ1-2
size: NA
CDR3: CASSYTTGTNYGYTF
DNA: TGTGCCAGCAGTTACACGACAGGGACCAACTATGGCTACACCTTC

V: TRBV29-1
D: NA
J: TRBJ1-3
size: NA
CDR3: CSVEWGNTIYF
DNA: TGCAGCGTTGAATGGGGAAACACCATATATTTT

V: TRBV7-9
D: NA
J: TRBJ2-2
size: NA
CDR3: CASSPDLGLAQPGELFF
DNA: TGTGCCAGCAGCCCGGACCTAGGGCTAGCCCAACCCGGGGAGCTGTTTTTT

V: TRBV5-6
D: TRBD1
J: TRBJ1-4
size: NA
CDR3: CASRATGVEKLFF
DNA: TGTGCCAGCAGGGCGACAGGGGTTGAAAAACTGTTTTTT

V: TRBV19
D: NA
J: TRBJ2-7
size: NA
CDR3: CASSPDTGSGEQYF
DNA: TGTGCCAGTAGTCCGGACACCGGGTCTGGCGAGCAGTACTTC

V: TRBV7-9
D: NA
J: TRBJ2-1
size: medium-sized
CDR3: CASSRGEGPYNEQFF
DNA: TGTGCCAGCAGCCGAGGTGAGGGACCATACAATGAGCAGTTCTTC

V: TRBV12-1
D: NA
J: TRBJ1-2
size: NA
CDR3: CASSFDARRYGYTF
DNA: TGTGCCAGCAGCTTCGACGCTAGGCGGTATGGCTACACCTTC

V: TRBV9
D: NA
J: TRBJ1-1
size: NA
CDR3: CASSSGPRTEAFF
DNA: TGTGCCAGCAGCTCAGGGCCCCGGACTGAAGCTTTCTTT

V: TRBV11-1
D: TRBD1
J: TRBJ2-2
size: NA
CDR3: CASSARTGNTGELFF
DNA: TGTGCCAGCAGCGCACGGACAGGGAACACCGGGGAGCTGTTTTTT

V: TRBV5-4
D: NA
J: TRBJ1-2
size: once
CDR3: CASSLMAGGNYGYTF
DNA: TGTGCCAGCAGCTTGATGGCGGGTGGGAACTATGGCTACACCTTC

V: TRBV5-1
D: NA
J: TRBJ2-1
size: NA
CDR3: CASSSPTTSPADNEQFF
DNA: TGCGCCAGCAGCTCGCCCACAACTAGCCCCGCCGACAATGAGCAGTTCTTC

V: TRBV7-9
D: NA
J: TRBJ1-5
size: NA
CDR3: CASSGESSVSASNQPQHF
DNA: TGTGCCAGCAGCGGGGAAAGTAGCGTTTCCGCTAGCAATCAGCCCCAGCATTTT

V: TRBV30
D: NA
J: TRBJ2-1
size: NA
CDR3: CAWSVYLYNEQFF
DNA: TGTGCCTGGAGTGTTTACCTATACAATGAGCAGTTCTTC

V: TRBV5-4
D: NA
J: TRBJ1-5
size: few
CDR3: CASSLDAGGPQHF
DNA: TGTGCCAGCAGCTTGGATGCGGGCGGGCCCCAGCATTTT